The rows below give T cell receptor beta chains drawn from one sample of a study of T cell responses to AZD1222 COVID-19 vaccine. Data came from immunoSEQ multiplex PCR; TCRdb stores just in-frame clones and leaves some out. The sample carries about 160,000 clones, about 92% recorded once. The source was peripheral blood, collected on day 0 of AZD1222 vaccination. The receptors stem from an adult in good health. CDR3s include the opening cysteine and the closing phenylalanine or tryptophan. The order of the fields is D gene, V gene, J gene, clone size, CDR3 DNA, CDR3 protein. The D gene is left open where the match is weak. Expanded clones are given a class, and other clones once, few, many or no size at all.

>TRBD1|TRBV5-1|TRBJ2-7|.
TGCGCCAGCAGCAGCGGGGACAGGGCGGGTGAGCAGTACTTC
CASSSGDRAGEQYF
>TRBD1|TRBV5-1|TRBJ1-2|.
TGCGCCAGCAGCTGGGCCGGGACAGGCCTCTATGGCTACACCTTC
CASSWAGTGLYGYTF
>.|TRBV7-9|TRBJ1-6|.
TGTGCCAGCAGCCCCCCTTGGGGGGCGGGTTCACCCCTCCACTTT
CASSPPWGAGSPLHF
>.|TRBV4-1|TRBJ2-3|.
TGCGCCAGCAGCCAATGGGATGGCAGCCCAACAGATACGCAGTATTTT
CASSQWDGSPTDTQYF
>TRBD1|TRBV2|TRBJ1-4|.
TGTGCCAGCAGTGAGGGACAGCCGGATGAAAAACTGTTTTTT
CASSEGQPDEKLFF
>.|TRBV5-8|TRBJ1-2|.
TGTGCCAGCAGCCCATCGGACATTACTGGCTACACCTTC
CASSPSDITGYTF
>TRBD1|TRBV19|TRBJ1-4|.
TGTGCCAGTAGGGTCAGGGGGCGAACTAATGAAAAACTGTTTTTT
CASRVRGRTNEKLFF
>TRBD2|TRBV2|TRBJ2-1|.
TGTGCCAGCACCTCAAGACTAGCGGGGGGTTTTAATGAGCAGTTCTTC
CASTSRLAGGFNEQFF
>.|TRBV12-2|TRBJ1-1|.
TGTGCAAGTCGCTTAGCTATTGGCGGGGGGCACACTGAAGCTTTCTTT
CASRLAIGGGHTEAFF
>.|TRBV6-5|TRBJ1-5|.
TGTGCCAGCGAAACCAGGTCTTATAGCAATCAGCCCCAGCATTTT
CASETRSYSNQPQHF
>.|TRBV5-8|TRBJ2-2|.
TGTGCCAGCAGCTTGGGTCGGGCAACCGCCGGGGAGCTGTTTTTT
CASSLGRATAGELFF
>TRBD1|TRBV5-1|TRBJ1-1|.
TGCGCCAGCAGGGTGGGACAGGGCCAACGCACTGAAGCTTTCTTT
CASRVGQGQRTEAFF
>.|TRBV7-8|TRBJ1-3|once
TGTGCCAGCAGCTTCCTCGGGACGCGGGACACCATATATTTT
CASSFLGTRDTIYF